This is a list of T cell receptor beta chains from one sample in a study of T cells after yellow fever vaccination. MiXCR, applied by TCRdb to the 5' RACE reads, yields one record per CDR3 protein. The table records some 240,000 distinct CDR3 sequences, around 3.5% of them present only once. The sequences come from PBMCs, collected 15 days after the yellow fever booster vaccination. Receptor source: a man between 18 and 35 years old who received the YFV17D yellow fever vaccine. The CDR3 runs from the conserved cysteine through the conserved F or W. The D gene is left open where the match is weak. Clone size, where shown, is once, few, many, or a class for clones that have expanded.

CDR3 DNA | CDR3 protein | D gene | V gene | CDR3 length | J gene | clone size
TGTGCCAGCAGTTACCGTGTGGGTGTGGATACGCAGTATTTT | CASSYRVGVDTQYF | - | TRBV6-5 | 14 | TRBJ2-3 | many
TGTGGCTCCGGGACAGCTATCGGCGAGCAGTACTTC | CGSGTAIGEQYF | TRBD1 | TRBV10-3 | 12 | TRBJ2-7 | few
TGTGCCAGCAGCTTATACCAGATCCCTCAATCCGAGCAGTACTTC | CASSLYQIPQSEQYF | - | TRBV7-2 | 15 | TRBJ2-7 | many
TGTGCCATCAGTGAGTCAAGTGATGGGTCCCAGTACTTC | CAISESSDGSQYF | - | TRBV10-3 | 13 | TRBJ2-5 | many
TGCAGCGTTGAAGGTACCTTAGCTGAGACTAGCAATGAGCAGTTCTTC | CSVEGTLAETSNEQFF | - | TRBV29-1 | 16 | TRBJ2-1 | many
TGCGCCAGCAGCTTTCGCAGCACAGATACGCAGTATTTT | CASSFRSTDTQYF | - | TRBV5-1 | 13 | TRBJ2-3 | many
TGTGCCAGCAGCGTCCGGGACTCAACCCAGTACTTC | CASSVRDSTQYF | - | TRBV11-2 | 12 | TRBJ2-5 | few
TGTGCCAGCAGCTTACGGGGTCCCAATGAGCAGTTCTTC | CASSLRGPNEQFF | - | TRBV11-1 | 13 | TRBJ2-1 | many
TGCGCCAGCAGCTTGGCCGAAGGAAGGAACGAAAAACTGTTTTTT | CASSLAEGRNEKLFF | - | TRBV5-1 | 15 | TRBJ1-4 | many
TGTGCTAGTGGTTTAATGGGGAGTTTCCAGCCCCAGCATTTT | CASGLMGSFQPQHF | - | TRBV12-5 | 14 | TRBJ1-5 | many
TGCAGTGCTAGTATGGGGAATCAGCCCCAGCATTTT | CSASMGNQPQHF | - | TRBV20-1 | 12 | TRBJ1-5 | few
TGTGCCAGCTCACCAGGGTACGAATCACCCCTCCACTTT | CASSPGYESPLHF | - | TRBV18 | 13 | TRBJ1-6 | -
TGTGCCAGCCATTCAGGCGCCTCTGGAAACACCATATATTTT | CASHSGASGNTIYF | - | TRBV19 | 14 | TRBJ1-3 | many
TGTGCCAGCTCAAGCAGAGGACCTAGCACAGATACGCAGTATTTT | CASSSRGPSTDTQYF | - | TRBV18 | 15 | TRBJ2-3 | many
TGTGCCAGCAGCTGGAGTAGGGTTCGGGAGACCCAGTACTTC | CASSWSRVRETQYF | - | TRBV5-6 | 14 | TRBJ2-5 | many
TGCGCCAGCAGCCAAGGGACAGGGGTTAAGGAGACCCAGTACTTC | CASSQGTGVKETQYF | TRBD1 | TRBV4-3 | 15 | TRBJ2-5 | many
TGTGCCAGCAGTCACGGATGGGAAGGGGAAGCTTTCTTT | CASSHGWEGEAFF | - | TRBV3-1 | 13 | TRBJ1-1 | -
TGCAGTGCTAGCGGACAGACCTCTGGAAACACCATATATTTT | CSASGQTSGNTIYF | - | TRBV20-1 | 14 | TRBJ1-3 | many
TGTGCCAGCCCCCGGGACAACAATCAGCCCCAGCATTTT | CASPRDNNQPQHF | - | TRBV6-2/TRBV6-3 | 13 | TRBJ1-5 | many
TGTGCCAGCACCACGACAGGAGAGGGGTATCAGCCCCAGCATTTT | CASTTTGEGYQPQHF | - | TRBV12-3/TRBV12-4 | 15 | TRBJ1-5 | many
TGTGCCAGCAGCCCCCGCCGGCCCGGGGCCAACGTCCTGACTTTC | CASSPRRPGANVLTF | - | TRBV7-2 | 15 | TRBJ2-6 | many
TGCAGTGCTAGCCCCTTGGGAGGGGGCGGCCCTCATGGCTACACCTTC | CSASPLGGGGPHGYTF | TRBD1 | TRBV20-1 | 16 | TRBJ1-2 | many
TGCAGCGCTGCACCCTCAGGGGGCGCAGGAAAACTGTTTTTT | CSAAPSGGAGKLFF | TRBD1 | TRBV29-1 | 14 | TRBJ1-4 | many
TGCGCCAGCAGCCCCGGGACTAGCGGGGGGGCAGGGGATACGCAGTATTTT | CASSPGTSGGAGDTQYF | TRBD2 | TRBV4-3 | 17 | TRBJ2-3 | -
TGTGCCAGCAGCTTAGGCCTTTGGTCCGCCAACACTGAAGCTTTATTT | CASSLGLWSANTEALF | - | TRBV11-1 | 16 | TRBJ1-1 | -
TGCAGTGCTAGAGTTAGCCCCCGACCTTTCTTT | CSARVSPRPFF | - | TRBV20-1 | 11 | TRBJ1-1 | many
TGTGCCACCAGCGCAGGGGGAAACACCGGGGAGCTGTTTTTT | CATSAGGNTGELFF | TRBD1 | TRBV15 | 14 | TRBJ2-2 | many
TGTGCCAGCAGTCCCTGGACCCCCTCGGTCACTGAAGCTTTCTTT | CASSPWTPSVTEAFF | - | TRBV6-2/TRBV6-3 | 15 | TRBJ1-1 | many
TGTGCCAGTAGTCCGCGACAGGGGGGGATCACTGAAGCTTTCTTT | CASSPRQGGITEAFF | TRBD1 | TRBV19 | 15 | TRBJ1-1 | -
TGCAGCGTTAGAGGGACATACAATCAGCCCCAGCATTTT | CSVRGTYNQPQHF | - | TRBV29-1 | 13 | TRBJ1-5 | many
TGCGCCAGCAGCCTGGAAGGGCAGGGGGTGAGAAATTCACCCCTCCACTTT | CASSLEGQGVRNSPLHF | TRBD1 | TRBV5-1 | 17 | TRBJ1-6 | many
TGTGCCAGCAGCTCGACAGGGCGGCGTGAAAAACTGTTTTTT | CASSSTGRREKLFF | TRBD1 | TRBV7-9 | 14 | TRBJ1-4 | many
TGTGCCACCAGTGATGAGGGTGGTGGACAAGGGTTGGGGACCCAGTACTTC | CATSDEGGGQGLGTQYF | - | TRBV24-1 | 17 | TRBJ2-5 | -
TGCAGTGCTAGAGCGGGACTAGTGGCCCAGTACTTC | CSARAGLVAQYF | TRBD2 | TRBV20-1 | 12 | TRBJ2-5 | many
TGCGCCAGCAGCCTGGACAGAAATATCCCGGAAGCTTTCTTT | CASSLDRNIPEAFF | - | TRBV5-1 | 14 | TRBJ1-1 | many
TGTGCCAGCAGCTTTTCCGGGACAGAGCTGCTCTTC | CASSFSGTELLF | TRBD1 | TRBV7-6 | 12 | TRBJ2-1 | many
TGTGCCAGCAGCTTAGTGGGTGGTGGGGCCTACGAGCAGTACTTC | CASSLVGGGAYEQYF | - | TRBV7-9 | 15 | TRBJ2-7 | many
TGTGCCAGCTGGGAAACCGATCGCGGGGGCACCATATATTTT | CASWETDRGGTIYF | - | TRBV5-6 | 14 | TRBJ1-3 | many
TGTGCCAGCAGTTTCCTACAGGGGTTCGCTTTCTTT | CASSFLQGFAFF | TRBD1 | TRBV12-3/TRBV12-4 | 12 | TRBJ1-1 | many
TGCGCCAGCAGCCAAACCCAGGTTGCCTACGAGCAGTACTTC | CASSQTQVAYEQYF | - | TRBV4-1 | 14 | TRBJ2-7 | many